The 23 T cell receptor beta chains below come from one sample, sequenced in a study of T-cell memory formation after mild COVID-19. TCRdb called the 5' RACE reads again in MiXCR, with one record for every CDR3 protein. The data show about 390,000 distinct CDR3 sequences, about 15% seen once. Specimen: PBMCs or a T cell subset sorted from them (not recorded which). These receptors all stem from a man younger than 30 who had mild COVID-19 (a few samples of this study predate the infection). Cell type and time point are not known.

This chain joins TRBV7-2 and TRBJ1-1; tentative D call: TRBD1 (5 bases). V shed 1 base and J shed 1 base, with 16 bases lying between them. This CDR3 is 17 amino acids long. Germline-derived CDR1 and CDR2 are SGHTA and FQGNSA. As DNA, the CDR3 is TGTGCCAGCAGCTTAGTTCCGGGGCGCCGAACGAACACTGAAGCTTTCTTT. It translates to CASSLVPGRRTNTEAFF.

This rearrangement joins TRBV6-5 to TRBJ1-5, with D possibly being TRBD1 (6 bases). CDR3 length: 15 amino acids. Looked up from germline, CDR1 is MNHEY and CDR2 is SVGAGI. The germline V and J ends were trimmed by 5 bases and 4 bases, with 15 bases remaining between them. The CDR3 sequence: CASSQGIAGNQPQHF. As DNA, the CDR3 is TGTGCCAGCAGTCAGGGGATAGCGGGGAATCAGCCCCAGCATTTT.

The chain is built from TRBV7-2 and TRBJ2-5; D may be TRBD1 or TRBD2 (5 bases each). Trimming took 2 bases from V and 4 from J, leaving 11 bases between them. The CDR3 has 14 residues. The germline V gene encodes CDR1 SGHTA and CDR2 FQGNSA. The CDR3 DNA reads as TGTGCCAGCAGCTTAATCGACGGGACAGAGACCCAGTACTTC. Translation gives CASSLIDGTETQYF.

This sequence joins TRBV18 and TRBJ2-6, with 12 bases aligning to TRBD1. Per the germline V gene, CDR1 is KGHSH and CDR2 is LQKENI. The V gene end was trimmed by 10 bases and the J gene end by 4 bases; junction bases not matched to a gene: 11. The CDR3 covers 17 residues. CDR3 bases: TGTGCCAACTCCCCGGGACAGGGGGCTCACGGGGCCAACGTCCTGACTTTC. Amino acids: CANSPGQGAHGANVLTF. The full variable domain, its missing parts supplied by reference TRBV18 and TRBJ2-6, is NAGVMQNPRHLVRRRGQEARLRCSPMKGHSHVYWYRQLPEEGLKFMVYLQKENIIDESGMPKERFSAEFPKEGPSILRIQQVVRGDSAAYFCANSPGQGAHGANVLTFGAGSRLTVL.

At least ten counts were recorded for this clonotype. CDR3 coding DNA: TGCAGTGCTAGAAGGACTAGCGGGGTGGCCAATGAGCAGTTCTTC. Its protein product is CSARRTSGVANEQFF. The chain combines TRBV20-1 with TRBJ2-1; 12 bases are a match to TRBD2. V lost 2 bases to trimming and J lost 6 bases; unmatched junction nucleotides: 5. The CDR3 consists of 15 residues. The germline V gene has CDR1 DFQATT and CDR2 SNEGSKA (reference sequence).

The chain combines TRBV7-9 with TRBJ1-1; tentative D call: TRBD1 (6 bases). The CDR3 contains 16 residues. Trimming stripped 1 base from V and 7 bases from J, with 19 bases between. Germline CDR1 is SEHNR and CDR2 is FQNEAQ (reference sequence). The CDR3 region is CASSLGLVGGKIEAFF. The CDR3 DNA is TGTGCCAGCAGCTTAGGCTTAGTAGGGGGAAAGATTGAAGCTTTCTTT.

This clonotype was seen many times. The rearrangement uses TRBV27 and TRBJ1-6; D unclear. Germline V gives CDR1 MNHEY, CDR2 SMNVEV (reference sequence). The CDR3 runs to 15 residues. V dropped 1 base and J dropped 8 bases, with 12 bases sitting between them. The CDR3 nucleotides read TGTGCCAGCAGTTTATTGCACGATACTTATTCACCCCTCCACTTT. Translated, it gives CASSLLHDTYSPLHF.

This clonotype came up many times. The rearrangement uses TRBV25-1 and TRBJ2-7; D unclear. Between the trimmed V and J ends, which lost 3 bases and 3 bases, there was a span of 15 bases. The CDR3 spans 15 residues. The V gene's germline CDR1 is MGHDK and CDR2 SYGVNS. For the CDR3, the DNA is TGTGCCAGCAGTGATGGAATAAACAAAGGCTACGAGCAGTACTTC. This codes for CASSDGINKGYEQYF.

This clonotype was detected a few times. The V call is TRBV2, the J call TRBJ1-1, with TRBD1 matching 11 bases. V lost 7 bases and J lost 6; bases outside the gene matches: 10. This CDR3 is 15 amino acids long. Germline CDR1 SNHLY, CDR2 FYNNEI. This chain's CDR3 is CASTELGQGGAEAFF. The CDR3 DNA reads TGTGCCAGCACCGAGTTGGGACAGGGGGGCGCTGAAGCTTTCTTT. The complete variable domain, with remaining parts taken from reference TRBV2 and TRBJ1-1, reads EPEVTQTPSHQVTQMGQEVILRCVPISNHLYFYWYRQILGQKVEFLVSFYNNEISEKSEIFDDQFSVERPDGSNFTLKIRSTKLEDSAMYFCASTELGQGGAEAFFGQGTRLTVV.

This clonotype was seen a few times. V is TRBV7-6 and J is TRBJ2-3; D is unclear. CDR1 is SGHVS, CDR2 FNYEAQ, per germline. Trimming cost V 3 bases and J 6 bases, with 13 bases left between them. The CDR3 loop spans 14 amino acids. In DNA, the CDR3 is TGTGCCAGCAGCTTTTCCTCGCTCTGGGATACGCAGTATTTT. Translation gives CASSFSSLWDTQYF.

This clonotype has more than one count but fewer than ten. This chain links TRBV5-5 with TRBJ2-7, with a weak D call TRBD1 (6 bases). The CDR3 sequence is 16 residues long. Trimming removed 3 bases at V and 4 bases at J, with 20 bases between. CDR1 and CDR2 (germline): SGHKS, YYEKEE (reference sequence). The CDR3: CASSSLTTGPKYEQYV. In DNA form, the CDR3 reads TGTGCCAGCAGCTCGCTGACTACAGGGCCCAAGTACGAGCAGTACGTC.

J is TRBJ2-3 and V is TRBV2, with a tentative D call TRBD1 (6 bases). The CDR3 has 14 amino acids. Trimming pared 8 bases from V and 1 base from J, leaving 13 bases between. The germline CDR1 and CDR2 sequences are SNHLY and FYNNEI. CDR3 amino acids: CASQTGMGTDTQYF. Here the CDR3 DNA reads TGTGCCAGCCAAACAGGGATGGGCACAGATACGCAGTATTTT.

This clonotype turned up a few times. The rearrangement joins TRBV7-2 to TRBJ1-5; 7 bases agree with TRBD1. Germline V lookup: CDR1 SGHTA, CDR2 FQGNSA. The CDR3 is made up of 15 amino acids. V shed 5 bases and J 7 bases; nucleotides not matched to a gene: 11. The chain's CDR3 is CASSTNTGVGQPQHF. For the CDR3, the DNA is TGTGCCAGCAGCACAAACACAGGGGTCGGCCAGCCCCAGCATTTT.

A few counts support this clonotype. The chain links TRBV20-1 to TRBJ1-5; 9 bases line up with TRBD1. V trimming: 6 bases; J trimming: 6 bases; junction bases outside the gene matches: 15. The CDR3 length is 16 residues. Per the germline V gene, CDR1 is DFQATT and CDR2 is SNEGSKA (reference sequence). The CDR3, as DNA: TGCAGTGCCGACCACCTTAGCGGGACAGGGATTCAGCCCCAGCATTTT. It encodes CSADHLSGTGIQPQHF.

The V gene is TRBV4-1, the J gene TRBJ2-7; 8 nucleotides match TRBD1. Germline CDR1 reads MGHRA; CDR2 reads YSYEKL. The CDR3 length is 15 residues. V dropped 4 bases and J dropped 5; count of bases not matched to a gene: 10. In nucleotides, the CDR3 is TGCGCCAGCAGCCCGACAAGACAGGGGCTCAACGAGCAGTACTTC. Residues: CASSPTRQGLNEQYF.

This clonotype has more than one count but fewer than ten. V gene TRBV5-6 combines with J gene TRBJ1-6; D is uncertain. The V gene lost 0 bases and the J gene lost 8 bases, with 12 bases spanning the gap. The CDR3 is 15 residues long. Per germline, CDR1 SGHDT and CDR2 YYEEEE. The CDR3 nucleotides read TGTGCCAGCAGCTTGGCCAGATTCTCTGATTCACCCCTCCACTTT. Its protein is CASSLARFSDSPLHF. Complete variable domain (other parts from reference TRBV5-6 and TRBJ1-6): DAGVTQSPTHLIKTRGQQVTLRCSPKSGHDTVSWYQQALGQGPQFIFQYYEEEERQRGNFPDRFSGHQFPNYSSELNVNALLLGDSALYLCASSLARFSDSPLHFGNGTRLTVT.

This clonotype was seen repeatedly, ten times or more. This rearrangement joins TRBV6-2 or TRBV6-3 to TRBJ2-7; tentative D call: TRBD1 (6 bases). Germline V lookup: CDR1 MNHEY, CDR2 SVGEGT. Trimming left V 2 bases short and J 3 bases short, with 8 bases between. The CDR3 runs 13 residues. The CDR3 region is CASSYRDNYEQYF. In DNA, the CDR3 is TGTGCCAGCAGTTACCGGGACAACTACGAGCAGTACTTC.

The chain is built from TRBV9 and TRBJ2-2, with D perhaps TRBD2 (6 bases). The V and J ends lost 0 bases and 6 bases respectively, with 12 bases between them. This CDR3 contains 15 residues. Germline CDR1 SGDLS, CDR2 YYNGEE. The chain's CDR3 is CASSVDGGTPGELFF. Here the CDR3 DNA reads TGTGCCAGCAGCGTAGATGGGGGGACCCCCGGGGAGCTGTTTTTT.

This clonotype was seen a handful of times. The chain recombines TRBV27 with TRBJ2-7; D possibly corresponds to TRBD1 (6 bases). CDR1 is MNHEY and CDR2 is SMNVEV in the germline V gene (reference sequence). V lost 5 bases and J lost 4, with 12 bases in between. CDR3 length equals 13 residues. This CDR3 reads CASSPQTGYEQYV. The CDR3 DNA follows: TGTGCCAGCAGTCCACAGACAGGTTACGAGCAGTACGTC.

This clonotype was seen more than once but under ten times. This chain links TRBV6-6 with TRBJ1-1; D perhaps matches TRBD1 (5 bases). The CDR3 spans 16 residues. Trimming removed 5 bases from V and 4 bases from J, with 20 bases in between. Germline loops: CDR1 MNHNY, CDR2 SVGAGI (reference sequence). The CDR3 spells CASSGIGHLGGTEAFF. CDR3 coding DNA: TGTGCCAGCAGTGGGATCGGACATCTCGGGGGCACTGAAGCTTTCTTT.

The chain uses TRBV19 and TRBJ2-1, with TRBD1 matching 7 bases. This CDR3 contains 18 residues. Unmatched junction bases numbered 12, after V lost 4 bases and J lost 0 bases. CDR1 is LNHDA, CDR2 SQIVND, per germline (reference sequence). CDR3 nucleotide sequence: TGTGCCAGTAGTAGGAGACAGGGCGGAGGAAGCTCCTACAATGAGCAGTTCTTC. Its translation is CASSRRQGGGSSYNEQFF.

This clonotype appeared a few times. The chain uses TRBV4-1 and TRBJ1-2; TRBD1 aligns across 9 bases. The CDR3 length is 14 residues. The V gene's germline CDR1 is MGHRA and CDR2 YSYEKL. The V gene end was trimmed by 3 bases and the J gene end by 8 bases; junction bases not matched to a gene: 7. CDR3: CASSHAGTGYGYTF. Written as DNA, the CDR3 is TGCGCCAGCAGCCATGCCGGGACAGGGTACGGCTACACCTTC.

This clonotype was observed a handful of times. The chain joins TRBV6-1 to TRBJ1-1; D call uncertain. CDR1 and CDR2 (germline): MNHNS, SASEGT. The CDR3 totals 10 residues. V was cut by 6 bases and J by 7 bases, with 6 bases left in between. This CDR3 is CASRRFEAFF. The CDR3 nucleotides are TGTGCCAGCAGACGGTTTGAAGCTTTCTTT.